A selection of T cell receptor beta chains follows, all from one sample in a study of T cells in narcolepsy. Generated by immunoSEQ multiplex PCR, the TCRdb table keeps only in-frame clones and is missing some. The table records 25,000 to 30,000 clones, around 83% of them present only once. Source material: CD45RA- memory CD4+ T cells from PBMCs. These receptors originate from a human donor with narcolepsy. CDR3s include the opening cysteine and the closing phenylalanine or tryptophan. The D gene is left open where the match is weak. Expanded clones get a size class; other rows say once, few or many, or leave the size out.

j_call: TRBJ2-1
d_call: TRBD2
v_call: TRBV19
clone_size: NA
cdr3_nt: TGTGCCAGTAACGGACTAGGGTACAATGAGCAGTTCTTC
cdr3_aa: CASNGLGYNEQFF

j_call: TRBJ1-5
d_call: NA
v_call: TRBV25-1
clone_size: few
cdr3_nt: TGTGCCAGCAGTGTCGGACCCCTCAATCAGCCCCAGCATTTT
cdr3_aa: CASSVGPLNQPQHF

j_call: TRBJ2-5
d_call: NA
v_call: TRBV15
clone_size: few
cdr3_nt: TGTGCCACCAGCAGAGGGTTGGAAACCCAGTACTTC
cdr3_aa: CATSRGLETQYF

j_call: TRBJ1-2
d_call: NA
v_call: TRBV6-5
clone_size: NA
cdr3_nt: TGTGCCAGCAGGGAGTTCTTGACGGATGGCTACACCTTC
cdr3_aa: CASREFLTDGYTF

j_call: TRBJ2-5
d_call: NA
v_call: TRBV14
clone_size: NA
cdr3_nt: TGTGCCAGCAGCCAAGATCGGCAGACCCAGTACTTC
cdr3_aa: CASSQDRQTQYF

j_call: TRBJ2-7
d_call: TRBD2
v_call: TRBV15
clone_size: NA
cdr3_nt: TGTGCCACCAGCAGAGATGTCCTAGCGGGGGGGCCCTACGAGCAGTACTTC
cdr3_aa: CATSRDVLAGGPYEQYF

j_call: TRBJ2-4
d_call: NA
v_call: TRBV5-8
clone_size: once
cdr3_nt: TGTGCCAGCAGCTTGGAGGGTACGGCCGAAACCAAAAACATTCAGTACTTC
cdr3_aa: CASSLEGTAETKNIQYF

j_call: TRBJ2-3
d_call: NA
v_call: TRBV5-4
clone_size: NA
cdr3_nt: TGTGCCAGCAGCTTTAGTCTAACAAGCACAGATACGCAGTATTTT
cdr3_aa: CASSFSLTSTDTQYF

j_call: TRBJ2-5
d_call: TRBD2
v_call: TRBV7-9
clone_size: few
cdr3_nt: TGTGCCAGCAGCCCGGGGGGGCCTGGAGTAGAGACCCAGTACTTC
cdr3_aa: CASSPGGPGVETQYF

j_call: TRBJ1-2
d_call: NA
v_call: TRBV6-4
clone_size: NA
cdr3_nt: TGTGCCAGCAGTGACAACGGGGTCGGCTACACCTTC
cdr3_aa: CASSDNGVGYTF

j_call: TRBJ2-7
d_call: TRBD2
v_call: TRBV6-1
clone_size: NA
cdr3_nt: TGTGCCAGCAGTGAAGGGGGAAGGACTAGCTCCCGCGAGCAGTACTTC
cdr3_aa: CASSEGGRTSSREQYF

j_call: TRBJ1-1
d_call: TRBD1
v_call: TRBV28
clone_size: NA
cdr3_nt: TGTGCCAGCAGAACTCGGACAGGCACTGAAGCTTTCTTT
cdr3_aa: CASRTRTGTEAFF

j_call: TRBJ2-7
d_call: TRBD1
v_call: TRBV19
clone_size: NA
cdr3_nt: TGTGCCAGTAAGGGGAACACCGGGACAGCCTACGAGCAGTACTTC
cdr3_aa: CASKGNTGTAYEQYF

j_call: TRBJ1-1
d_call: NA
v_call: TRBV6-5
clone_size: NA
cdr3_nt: TGTGCCAGCAGTTACTGGGCCAGGGGCCCTGAAGCTTTCTTT
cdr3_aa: CASSYWARGPEAFF

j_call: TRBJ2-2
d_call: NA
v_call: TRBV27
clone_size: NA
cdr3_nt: TGTGCCAGCAGTTTATTTCCGACAGGCGGGGAGCTGTTTTTT
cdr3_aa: CASSLFPTGGELFF

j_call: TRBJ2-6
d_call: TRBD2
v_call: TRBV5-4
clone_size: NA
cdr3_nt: TGTGCCAGCACTCGTGGGGGGGAAACTGGGGCCAACGTCCTGACTTTC
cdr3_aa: CASTRGGETGANVLTF

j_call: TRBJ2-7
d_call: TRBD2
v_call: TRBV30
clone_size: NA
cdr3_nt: TGTGCCTGGAGTCCTCCCCCTCGACTAGCGGTGACCTACGAGCAGTACTTC
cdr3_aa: CAWSPPPRLAVTYEQYF

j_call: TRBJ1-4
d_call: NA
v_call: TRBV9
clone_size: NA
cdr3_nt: TGTGCCAGCAGCGTGTCAGCCGGGGCAGAAAATGAAAAACTGTTTTTT
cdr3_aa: CASSVSAGAENEKLFF

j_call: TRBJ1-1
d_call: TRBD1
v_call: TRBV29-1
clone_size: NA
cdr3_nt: TGCAGGGTTGAGATACAGGGGGGTTCGAACACTGAAGCTTTCTTT
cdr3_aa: CRVEIQGGSNTEAFF

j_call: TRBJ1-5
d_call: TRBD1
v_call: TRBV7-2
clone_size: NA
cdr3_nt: TGTGCCAGCAGCTGGGGACAGGGTAGCAATCAGCCCCAGCATTTT
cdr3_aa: CASSWGQGSNQPQHF

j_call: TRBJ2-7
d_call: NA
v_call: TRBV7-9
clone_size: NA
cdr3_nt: TGTGCCAGCAGCTCCAGGGGTCCCGACGAGCAGTACTTC
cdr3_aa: CASSSRGPDEQYF

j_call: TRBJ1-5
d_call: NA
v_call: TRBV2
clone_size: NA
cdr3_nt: TGTGCCACTACCGAGACAGGAAACATAGGGAATCAGCCCCAGCATTTT
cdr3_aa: CATTETGNIGNQPQHF

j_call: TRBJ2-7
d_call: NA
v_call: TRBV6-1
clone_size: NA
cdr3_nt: TGTGCCAGTTCGTCCTCGCAGGGCGGTTTCTACGAGCAGTACTTC
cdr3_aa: CASSSSQGGFYEQYF

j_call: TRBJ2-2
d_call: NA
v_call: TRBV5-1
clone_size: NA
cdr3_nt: TGCGCCAGCAGCTTGGGGTCAGGGAACACCGGGGAGCTGTTTTTT
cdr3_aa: CASSLGSGNTGELFF

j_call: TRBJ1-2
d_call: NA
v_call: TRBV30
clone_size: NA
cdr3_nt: TGTGCCTGGACCCGGGACCCCTCAGGCTACACCTTC
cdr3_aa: CAWTRDPSGYTF

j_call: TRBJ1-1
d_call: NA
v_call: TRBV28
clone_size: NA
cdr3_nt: TGTGCCAGCAGTTTACAGGGAGGGGTCCCTGAAGCTTTCTTT
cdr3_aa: CASSLQGGVPEAFF

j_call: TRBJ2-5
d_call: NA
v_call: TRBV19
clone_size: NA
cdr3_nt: TGTGCCAGTAGTATGGTCAAGCGTGGGGGGGAGACCCAGTACTTC
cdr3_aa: CASSMVKRGGETQYF

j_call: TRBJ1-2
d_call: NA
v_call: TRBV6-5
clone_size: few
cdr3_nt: TGTGCCAGCAGTTATTCGGCAGGGAACTATGGCTACACCTTC
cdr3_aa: CASSYSAGNYGYTF

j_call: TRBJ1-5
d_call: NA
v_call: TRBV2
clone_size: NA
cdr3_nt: TGTGCCAGCAGTAAACAGGGACCTAGCAATCAGCCCCAGCATTTT
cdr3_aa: CASSKQGPSNQPQHF

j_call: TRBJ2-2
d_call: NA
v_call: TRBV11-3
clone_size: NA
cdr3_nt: TGTGCCAGCAGCTCGCATATTCTTGGGAACACCGGGGAGCTGTTTTTT
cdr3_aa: CASSSHILGNTGELFF

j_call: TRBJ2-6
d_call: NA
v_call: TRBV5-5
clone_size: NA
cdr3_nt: TGTGCCAGCAGCCCAGGACATGGCTACTCTGGGGCCAACGTCCTGACTTTC
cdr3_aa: CASSPGHGYSGANVLTF

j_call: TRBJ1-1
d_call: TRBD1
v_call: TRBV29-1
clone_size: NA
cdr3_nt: TGCAGCGGCCGGGACAGCTGGGGCACTGAAGCTTTCTTT
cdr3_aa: CSGRDSWGTEAFF

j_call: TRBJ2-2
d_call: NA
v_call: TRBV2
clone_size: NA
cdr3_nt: TGTGCCAGCAGACGACTAGCGAACACCGGGGAGCTGTTTTTT
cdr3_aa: CASRRLANTGELFF

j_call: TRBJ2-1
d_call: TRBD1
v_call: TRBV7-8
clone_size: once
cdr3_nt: TGTGCCAGCGGACAGGCCACACACCCTTACAATGAGCAGTTCTTC
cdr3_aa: CASGQATHPYNEQFF

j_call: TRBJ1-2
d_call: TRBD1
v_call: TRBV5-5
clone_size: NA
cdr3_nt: TGTGCCAGCAGCTTGGCGGGACAGGGCTCCTATGGCTACACCTTC
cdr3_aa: CASSLAGQGSYGYTF

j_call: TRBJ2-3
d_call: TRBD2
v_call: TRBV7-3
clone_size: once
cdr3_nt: TGTGCCAGCAGCCTGCAAGCGGGGGGGCAGGCAGATACGCAGTATTTT
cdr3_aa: CASSLQAGGQADTQYF

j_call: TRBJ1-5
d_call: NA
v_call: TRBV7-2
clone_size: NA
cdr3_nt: TGTGCCAGCAGCTTAATTGATAATCAGCCCCAGCATTTT
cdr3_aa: CASSLIDNQPQHF

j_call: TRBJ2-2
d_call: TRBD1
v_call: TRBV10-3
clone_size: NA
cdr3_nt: TGTGCCATCAATCGGGACAGTGCGGCGAACACCGGGGAGCTGTTTTTT
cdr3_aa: CAINRDSAANTGELFF

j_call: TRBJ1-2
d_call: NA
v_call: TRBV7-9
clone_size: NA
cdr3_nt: TGTGCCAGCAGCCCCCTTGGGACATCGAACTATGGCTACACCTTC
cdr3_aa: CASSPLGTSNYGYTF

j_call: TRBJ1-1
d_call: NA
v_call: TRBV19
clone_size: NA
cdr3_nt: TGTGCCAGTAGTATAGCTGGCACGGCCCCCAGCACTGAAGCTTTCTTT
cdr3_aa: CASSIAGTAPSTEAFF

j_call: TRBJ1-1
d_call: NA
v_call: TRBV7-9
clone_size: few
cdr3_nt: TGTGCCAGCAGCTTAGGGCAGGGAGGAACCACTGAAGCTTTCTTT
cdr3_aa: CASSLGQGGTTEAFF

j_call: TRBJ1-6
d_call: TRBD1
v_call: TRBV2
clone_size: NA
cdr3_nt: TGTGCCAGCGACGCAGGGGGAAATTCACCCCTCCACTTT
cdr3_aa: CASDAGGNSPLHF

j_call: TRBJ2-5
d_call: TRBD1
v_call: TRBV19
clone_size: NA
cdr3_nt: TGTGCCAGTAGTATAGAGGACAGGGGGACAGAGACCCAGTACTTC
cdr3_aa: CASSIEDRGTETQYF

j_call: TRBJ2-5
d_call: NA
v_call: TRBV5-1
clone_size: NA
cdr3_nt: TGCGCCAGCAGCTCCAATACCCGAGAGACCCAGTACTTC
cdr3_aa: CASSSNTRETQYF

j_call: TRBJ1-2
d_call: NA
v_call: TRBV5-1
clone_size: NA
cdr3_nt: TGCGCCAGCAGCTTGGCCCAGTTCTATGGCTACACCTTC
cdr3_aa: CASSLAQFYGYTF

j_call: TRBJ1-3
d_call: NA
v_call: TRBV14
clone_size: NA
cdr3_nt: TGTGCCAGCAGCCAAGGGGTTTTAGGAAACACCATATATTTT
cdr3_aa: CASSQGVLGNTIYF

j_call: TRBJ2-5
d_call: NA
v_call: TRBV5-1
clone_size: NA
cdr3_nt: TGCGCCAGCAGAAAGGGCAGGGAAGAGACCCAGTACTTC
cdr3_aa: CASRKGREETQYF